The 5 T cell receptor beta chains below were found in one sample sequenced in a study of T cell responses to AZD1222 COVID-19 vaccine. Profiled with immunoSEQ multiplex PCR; TCRdb holds only in-frame clones, not every one. The sample yields 150,000 to 200,000 clones, 85% to 95% seen once. The input for sequencing was peripheral blood, taken on day 0 of AZD1222 vaccination. The origin of the receptors is an adult in good health.

The gene calls are TRBV11-3 and TRBJ2-7, with TRBD2 matching over 8 bases. Germline trimming cut 6 bases from V and 2 bases from J; bases unmatched to any gene: 9. The length of the CDR3 is 15 residues. CDR1 is SGHNT and CDR2 is YENEEA in the germline V gene. CDR3 in DNA: TGTGCCAGCAGTCCACAACTAGCGGCACCCTACGAGCAGTACTTC. This codes for CASSPQLAAPYEQYF.

By share, this clone counts as medium-sized (0.01 to 0.1%). This chain links TRBV3-1 (or the pseudogene TRBV3-2) with TRBJ1-1, with D unclear. CDR1 is LGHDT and CDR2 is YNNKEL in the germline V gene (reference sequence). The length of the CDR3 is 13 residues. V dropped 5 bases and J dropped 1 base, with 8 bases sitting between them. CDR3 nucleotide sequence: TGTGCCAGCAGCATATCAGAGAACACTGAAGCTTTCTTT. It codes for CASSISENTEAFF.

The chain uses TRBV7-9 and TRBJ1-1; TRBD1 is a possible D gene (5 bases). V lost 6 bases, J lost 7 bases, and 9 bases lay in between. The germline CDR1 and CDR2 sequences are SEHNR and FQNEAQ (reference sequence). CDR3 length: 11 amino acids. The CDR3 loop reads CASRQGDEAFF. CDR3 DNA sequence: TGTGCCAGCAGACAAGGGGATGAAGCTTTCTTT.

The chain combines TRBV7-9 with TRBJ2-2, with TRBD2 as a possible D gene (6 bases). CDR1 is SEHNR and CDR2 is FQNEAQ in the germline V gene (reference sequence). The germline V and J ends were trimmed by 1 base and 6 bases, with 12 bases remaining between them. CDR3 length: 15 residues. The CDR3 loop is CASSLGRERAGELFF. CDR3 DNA sequence: TGTGCCAGCAGCTTAGGACGGGAGAGGGCCGGGGAGCTGTTTTTT.

This clone was seen a single time. The chain links TRBV28 to TRBJ1-6, with no clear D. The CDR3 sequence is 15 residues long. The germline gives CDR1 MDHEN, CDR2 SYDVKM. Trimming left V 5 bases short and J 8 bases short, with 16 bases between. The CDR3 here is CASSPSGRDYSPLHF. In nucleotides, the CDR3 is TGTGCCAGCAGTCCCTCCGGGAGGGATTATTCACCCCTCCACTTT.